This TCR beta chain was recovered during a study of blood T cell repertoires in COVID-19. V was shortened by 7 bases and J by 5 bases, with 17 bases between the two germline ends. Per germline, CDR1 LNHDA and CDR2 SQIVND (reference sequence). This CDR3 contains 14 residues. Assay used: immunoSEQ multiplex PCR; TCRdb lists only in-frame clones, some missing. The sample includes roughly 150,000 clones, less than 90% seen only once; the top ten take approximately 2.3%. This receptor was obtained from a woman aged 70 to 79 with acute or convalescent COVID-19. The rearrangement links TRBV19 to TRBJ1-1; maybe TRBD1 (6 bases). Specimen: peripheral blood. CDR3 residues: CASKGGQGYTEAFF. For the CDR3, the DNA is TGTGCCAGTAAGGGGGGGCAGGGATATACTGAAGCTTTCTTT.